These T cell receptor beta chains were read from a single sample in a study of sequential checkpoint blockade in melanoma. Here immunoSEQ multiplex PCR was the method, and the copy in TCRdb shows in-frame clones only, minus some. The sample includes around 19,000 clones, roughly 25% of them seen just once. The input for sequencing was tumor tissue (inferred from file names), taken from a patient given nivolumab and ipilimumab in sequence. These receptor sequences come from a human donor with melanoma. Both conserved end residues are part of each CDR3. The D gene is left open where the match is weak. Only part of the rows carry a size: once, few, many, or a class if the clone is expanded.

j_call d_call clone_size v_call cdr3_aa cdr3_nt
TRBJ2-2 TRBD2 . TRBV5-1 CASSLSPSGSAGELFF TGCGCCAGCAGCTTGTCCCCCAGCGGGAGTGCCGGGGAGCTGTTTTTT
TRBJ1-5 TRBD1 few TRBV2 CASSLTLQGGNQPQHF TGTGCCAGCAGCCTTACCTTACAGGGGGGCAATCAGCCCCAGCATTTT
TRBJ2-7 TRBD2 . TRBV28 CASSTYSGSSGGMREQYF TGTGCCAGCAGTACTTATAGCGGGAGTAGTGGCGGTATGCGGGAGCAGTACTTC
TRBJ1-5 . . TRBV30 CAWSVGFGKGPQHF TGTGCCTGGAGTGTTGGATTTGGGAAAGGGCCCCAGCATTTT
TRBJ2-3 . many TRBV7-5 CASSLTWGGADTQYF TGTGCCAGCAGCTTAACGTGGGGGGGCGCAGATACGCAGTATTTT
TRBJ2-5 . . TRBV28 CASSLPRSPETQYF TGTGCCAGCAGTCTTCCTAGATCCCCCGAGACCCAGTACTTC
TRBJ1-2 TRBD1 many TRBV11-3 CASNFGTGEIGYGYTF TGTGCCAGCAACTTCGGGACAGGGGAAATCGGCTATGGCTACACCTTC
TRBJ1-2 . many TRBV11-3 CASSLKGSGYGYTF TGTGCCAGCAGCTTAAAGGGATCAGGGTATGGCTACACCTTC
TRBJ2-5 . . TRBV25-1 CASSLRQETQYF TGTGCCAGCAGTCTTAGACAAGAGACCCAGTACTTC
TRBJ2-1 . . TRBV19 CASSIPFGGRNEQFF TGTGCCAGTAGTATCCCGTTCGGGGGGCGAAATGAGCAGTTCTTC
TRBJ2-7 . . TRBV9 CASSSPGSSYEQYF TGTGCCAGCAGCTCCCCGGGGAGCTCCTACGAGCAGTACTTC
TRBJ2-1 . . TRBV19 CASSHLSDLGSNEQFF TGTGCCAGTAGTCACTTGTCGGACCTGGGAAGCAATGAGCAGTTCTTC
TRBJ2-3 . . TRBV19 CASSEAAGGGSTDTQYF TGTGCCAGTAGTGAGGCAGCAGGTGGAGGGAGCACAGATACGCAGTATTTT
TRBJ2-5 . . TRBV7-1 CASSLGPGQTGPQYF TGTGCCAGCAGCTTAGGACCTGGGCAAACTGGTCCCCAGTACTTC
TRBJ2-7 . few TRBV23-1 CASSQSWGASYEQYF TGCGCCAGCAGCCAATCTTGGGGGGCCTCCTACGAGCAGTACTTC
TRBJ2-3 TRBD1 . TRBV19 CASSRTGGTDTQYF TGTGCCAGTAGTAGGACAGGGGGCACAGATACGCAGTATTTT